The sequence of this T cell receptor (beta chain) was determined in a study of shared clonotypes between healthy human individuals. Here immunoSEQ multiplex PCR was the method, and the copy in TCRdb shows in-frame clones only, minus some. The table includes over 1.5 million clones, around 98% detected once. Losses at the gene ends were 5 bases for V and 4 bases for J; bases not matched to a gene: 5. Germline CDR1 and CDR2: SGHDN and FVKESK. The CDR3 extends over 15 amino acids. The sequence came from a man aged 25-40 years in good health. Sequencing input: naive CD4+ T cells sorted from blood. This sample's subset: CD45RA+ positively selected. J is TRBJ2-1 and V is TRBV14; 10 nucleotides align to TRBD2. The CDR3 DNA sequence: TGTGCCAGCAGCGCCTCTAGCGGGGGATACAATGAGCAGTTCTTC. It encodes CASSASSGGYNEQFF.